The source of this TCR beta chain is a study of OX40 agonist ivuxolimab in advanced cancers. The germline V gene has CDR1 LNHDA and CDR2 SQIVND (reference sequence). V dropped 5 bases and J dropped 0 bases, with 7 bases sitting between them. The CDR3 has 14 residues. Assay: immunoSEQ multiplex PCR; the TCRdb copy retains only in-frame clones and omits some. The data contain about 54,000 clones, roughly 90% of them singletons. This sequence was found in an adult with an advanced solid tumor such as melanoma, head and neck, liver or kidney cancer. The genes are TRBV19 and TRBJ1-4; D uncertain. The material sequenced was CD4+ or CD8+ T cells sorted from blood, taken in a trial of the OX40 agonist ivuxolimab. Here the CDR3 reads CASSPATTNEKLFF. DNA for the CDR3: TGTGCCAGTAGTCCCGCAACAACTAATGAAAAACTGTTTTTT.